A single TCR beta chain is shown here with its context. This specimen includes other DNA sequences encoding the same CDR3. PCR primers comprised 60 Vbeta and 13 Jbeta primers. TCRdb keeps only in-frame clones here, not all; method: immunoSEQ multiplex PCR. The repertoire holds some 210,000 clones, with around four fifths as singletons. The data derive from a study of cytomegalovirus exposure and HLA in healthy donors. The CDR3 has 16 residues. The germline V gene has CDR1 MNHNS and CDR2 SASEGT. With 2 bases removed from V and 8 bases from J, the gap between germline ends came to 19 bases. The sample consisted of PBMCs. This sequence joins TRBV6-1 and TRBJ2-1, with a possible D match to TRBD2 (5 bases). This clonotype originated in a male donor in good health and CMV-seronegative. CDR3 nucleotide sequence: TGTGCCAGCAGTGAAAGGCGGGCTAGAAGTATCCATGAGCAGTTCTTC. Translated: CASSERRARSIHEQFF.